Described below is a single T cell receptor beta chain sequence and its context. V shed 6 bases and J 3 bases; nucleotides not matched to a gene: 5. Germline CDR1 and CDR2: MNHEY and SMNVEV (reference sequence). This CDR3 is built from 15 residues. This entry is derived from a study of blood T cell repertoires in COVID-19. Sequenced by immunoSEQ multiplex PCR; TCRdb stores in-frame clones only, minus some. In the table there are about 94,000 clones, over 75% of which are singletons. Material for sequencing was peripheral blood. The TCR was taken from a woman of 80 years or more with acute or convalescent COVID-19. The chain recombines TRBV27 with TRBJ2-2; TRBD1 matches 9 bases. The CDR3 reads CASRDRGWDTGELFF. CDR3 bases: TGTGCCAGCAGAGACAGGGGGTGGGACACCGGGGAGCTGTTTTTT.